These 17 T cell receptor beta chains originate from one sample sequenced in a study of blood T cell repertoires in COVID-19. The protocol was immunoSEQ multiplex PCR, while the TCRdb copy is restricted to in-frame clones and leaves out a portion. Among some 160,000 clones listed, just under 80% were seen once. Sequences were obtained from peripheral blood. Receptors were obtained from a man aged 70 or older with active or convalescent COVID-19.

The J gene is TRBJ1-5, the V gene TRBV18; TRBD1 is a possible D gene (6 bases). Trimming removed 3 bases at V and 0 bases at J, with 15 bases between. This CDR3 spans 17 amino acids. From germline, CDR1 is KGHSH and CDR2 LQKENI. The CDR3 protein is CASSPTAGAGSNQPQHF. DNA for the CDR3: TGTGCCAGCTCACCTACTGCAGGGGCCGGTAGCAATCAGCCCCAGCATTTT.

The genes are TRBV6-5 and TRBJ2-7; 7 nucleotides line up with TRBD1. Germline V CDR1 and CDR2: MNHEY, SVGAGI. V gave up 7 bases and J gave up 0 bases; unmatched junction bases: 6. The CDR3 sequence is 14 residues long. CDR3 sequence reads: CASIRQGLSYEQYF. The CDR3 DNA reads TGTGCCAGCATTCGACAGGGCCTCTCCTACGAGCAGTACTTC.

The V gene is TRBV11-3, the J gene TRBJ2-5, with 15 bases fitting TRBD2. The trim removed 5 bases at V and 1 base at J, leaving 5 bases unmatched. The germline CDR1 and CDR2 sequences are SGHNT and YENEEA. The CDR3 is made up of 17 amino acids. As DNA, the CDR3 is TGTGCCAGCAGCCCCGGGACTAGCGGGGGGTTCCAAGAGACCCAGTACTTC. Encoded protein: CASSPGTSGGFQETQYF.

The J gene is TRBJ1-1, the V gene TRBV5-1, with D tentatively TRBD1 (6 bases). With 3 bases removed from V and 1 base from J, the gap between germline ends came to 10 bases. The germline CDR1 and CDR2 sequences are SGHRS and YFSETQ. This CDR3 spans 14 amino acids. In DNA form, the CDR3 reads TGCGCCAGCAGCTGGGGACAAACGAACACTGAAGCTTTCTTT. Protein product: CASSWGQTNTEAFF.

The gene calls are TRBV5-4 and TRBJ1-1; no clear D gene. CDR1 is SGHNT, CDR2 YYREEE, per germline (reference sequence). Trimming took off 2 bases at V and 1 base at J, with 12 bases between the two ends. The CDR3 contains 15 residues. CDR3 amino acids: CASSFAGRGNTEAFF. The CDR3 bases are TGTGCCAGCAGCTTCGCAGGACGGGGGAACACTGAAGCTTTCTTT.

This chain joins TRBV30 and TRBJ1-2; 8 bases line up with TRBD1. The CDR3 has 13 amino acids. V trimming: 7 bases; J trimming: 4 bases; junction bases outside the gene matches: 8. Germline V gene sequence: CDR1 GTSNPN, CDR2 SVGIG (reference sequence). The DNA for the CDR3 is TGTGCCTACTCCGGGACAGGAATCTATGGCTACACCTTC. Translated, it gives CAYSGTGIYGYTF.

The chain employs TRBV30 and TRBJ1-1; 8 nucleotides agree with TRBD1. With 5 bases clipped from V and 1 base from J, the junction kept 9 bases outside the gene matches. This CDR3 has 15 residues. Germline V gene data show CDR1 as GTSNPN and CDR2 as SVGIG (reference sequence). CDR3 coding DNA: TGTGCCTGGGCGGCTGAGGACAGGGCGAACACTGAAGCTTTCTTT. The encoded protein is CAWAAEDRANTEAFF. The full variable domain, rest sourced from reference TRBV30 and TRBJ1-1, is SQTIHQWPATLVQPVGSPLSLECTVEGTSNPNLYWYRQAAGRGLQLLFYSVGIGQISSEVPQNLSASRPQDRQFILSSKKLLLSDSGFYLCAWAAEDRANTEAFFGQGTRLTVV.

This chain links TRBV27 with TRBJ2-3; tentative D call: TRBD2 (6 bases). The V end was cut by 8 bases, the J end by 7 bases, with 25 bases between. The CDR3 has 16 residues. CDR1 and CDR2 from the germline V gene are MNHEY and SMNVEV (reference sequence). The CDR3 DNA sequence: TGTGCCAGCGCTCGCCGGGCCTCCGCGGGGCTATATACGCAGTATTTT. Translation gives CASARRASAGLYTQYF.

The chain combines TRBV5-5 with TRBJ2-1, with 9 nucleotides matching TRBD2. CDR3 length: 14 amino acids. CDR1 is SGHKS, CDR2 YYEKEE, per germline (reference sequence). Trimming cost V 0 bases and J 9 bases; bases outside gene matches: 4. CDR3 sequence reads: CASSLGLAGPEQFF. CDR3 nucleotide sequence: TGTGCCAGCAGCTTGGGGCTAGCGGGGCCTGAGCAGTTCTTC.

V is TRBV14 and J is TRBJ2-3; TRBD2 is a possible D gene (6 bases). The length of the CDR3 is 17 residues. Trimming shortened V by 0 bases and J by 4 bases, and 17 bases separated the two germline ends. Germline V gives CDR1 SGHDN, CDR2 FVKESK. Here the CDR3 DNA reads TGTGCCAGCAGCCAAGATCTAACCGGGAGTAAGGCAGATACGCAGTATTTT. Translation: CASSQDLTGSKADTQYF.

The chain employs TRBV4-1 and TRBJ2-4, with TRBD2 identical over 7 bases. This CDR3 spans 15 amino acids. V was pared by 0 bases and J by 9 bases, with 8 bases of the junction left unmatched. CDR1 is MGHRA and CDR2 is YSYEKL in the germline V gene. The CDR3, as DNA: TGCGCCAGCAGCCAAGACCGGGAGACTAGCCTCATTCAGTACTTC. This sequence encodes CASSQDRETSLIQYF.

This chain uses TRBV2 with TRBJ2-7, with a possible D match to TRBD1 (6 bases). The CDR3 has 17 amino acids. Trimming cost V 4 bases and J 3 bases, with 22 bases left between them. Per germline, CDR1 SNHLY and CDR2 FYNNEI. CDR3 loop: CASSGRPPGHTDYEQYF. The CDR3, as DNA: TGTGCCAGCAGTGGAAGACCTCCGGGACACACAGACTACGAGCAGTACTTC.

The V gene is TRBV25-1, the J gene TRBJ2-1; 12 nucleotides agree with TRBD2. This CDR3 comprises 14 residues. Germline V gene data show CDR1 as MGHDK and CDR2 as SYGVNS. V was clipped by 4 bases and J by 9 bases; unmatched bases: 4. CDR3: CASSGLAGVGEQFF. CDR3 in DNA: TGTGCCAGCAGTGGACTAGCGGGAGTCGGTGAGCAGTTCTTC.

This clone was picked up one time. The chain recombines TRBV12-3 or TRBV12-4 with TRBJ1-5; tentative D call: TRBD1 (5 bases). V was trimmed by 8 bases and J by 4 bases, leaving 12 bases between them. The CDR3 contains 13 residues. The CDR3 here is CASGPGPNQPQHF. CDR3 coding DNA: TGTGCCAGCGGCCCAGGGCCTAATCAGCCCCAGCATTTT.

V is TRBV4-2 and J is TRBJ2-7; 7 nucleotides agree with TRBD1. Germline-derived CDR1 and CDR2 are LGHNA and YNFKEQ. This CDR3 has 15 amino acids. Trimming removed 8 bases from V and 4 bases from J; junction bases left unmatched: 14. CDR3 region: CASAETGTATYEQYF. The CDR3 DNA reads TGTGCCAGCGCGGAAACCGGGACAGCGACTTACGAGCAGTACTTC.

This clone has just one count. V is TRBV6-5 and J is TRBJ2-7, with D tentatively TRBD1 (7 bases). The V gene lost 11 bases and the J gene lost 5 bases, with 19 bases spanning the gap. The length of the CDR3 is 13 residues. CDR1 and CDR2 from the germline V gene are MNHEY and SVGAGI. The CDR3, as DNA: TGTGCCGGCACCGGAGGGGGCTCTAACGAGCAGTACTTC. Its translation is CAGTGGGSNEQYF.

This clone has ten or more counts. The chain carries TRBV5-1 and TRBJ2-7; 10 bases align to TRBD2. This CDR3 comprises 17 residues. The germline V gene has CDR1 SGHRS and CDR2 YFSETQ. V shed 0 bases and J 1 base; nucleotides not matched to a gene: 7. The CDR3 region has the DNA TGCGCCAGCAGCTTGGTCCCGACTAGCGGGCCTTCCTACGAGCAGTACTTC. Protein sequence: CASSLVPTSGPSYEQYF.